This T cell receptor (beta chain) was sequenced during a study of blood T cell repertoires in COVID-19 (TCRdb year 2020). Regarding the research as a whole: The collaborator samples originated in the United States, Italy and Spain and spanned the acute and convalescent phases of COVID-19. The material from the prospective study consisted of cDNA or gDNA derived from T cells, B-cell-depleted T cells, or PBMCs. Subjects who had been exposed to COVID-19, were actively infected with it, or had recovered from it provided the deeply sampled blood TCRbeta repertoires that made up the dataset. The repertoires were made available in a free public database intended to serve as a resource for research on the immune response to SARS-CoV-2. Samples were obtained from the ongoing ImmuneRACE study (first 160 participants) and from roughly 1,300 subjects provided by 6 global collaborators. Nearly every sample came with metadata listing a de-identified subject ID, COVID-19 status, age in years and sex. Where available, HLA class I and class II types were taken from metadata supplied by the sample provider and were not determined by assay-based typing.

The study at large found these results: Clinical and demographic metadata were provided uncurated, with the amount varying by source and participant.

One collaborating source in Seattle enrolled patients while the patients were actively infected and followed the patients over time throughout the course of disease. Collaborating institutions collected whole blood in K2EDTA tubes following their own protocols. For TCRbeta analysis, collaborator samples were shipped as frozen whole blood, as isolated PBMCs, or as DNA extracted from either sample type. As regards this clone: The target of this receptor is not known. No much larger clone is present one base from it, and per-base qualities are unavailable.

TCRbeta CDR3 regions were amplified from genomic DNA by means of the immunoSEQ Assay, a bias-controlled multiplex PCR. Under the source paper's analysis protocol: Nucleated cell counts per sample were estimated from amplification of reference gene primers within the assay. Sequence reads were collapsed and filtered to measure the absolute abundance of every unique TCRbeta CDR3 rearrangement. For each sample, productive Simpson clonality was calculated as the square root of Simpson's diversity index over productive rearrangements. The clones in this table, taken by TCRdb from immuneACCESS, are in-frame only. Not every clone is retained; where verified, under half of the shortfall comes from an unresolved V gene, and the cause of the rest is unknown. The V and J calls and clone size are taken from that table; D and trimming were inferred from the DNA. In all, the sample holds 130,000 to 150,000 clones, and roughly 88% of those were seen once. The biggest ten clones account for approximately 8% of the sample.

From cysteine to phenylalanine, the CDR3 is 11 amino acids long. Left in the record is the CDR3 DNA by itself, 33 bases read in frame from the first base. Relative to germline, V is 5 bases shorter and J is 8 bases shorter, with 7 bases between their ends. Taken from the germline V gene (reference sequence), the CDR1 and CDR2 loops are MNHEY and SMNVEV. The V and J genes are TRBV27 and TRBJ2-1, with the D gene too uncertain to name. The receptor was isolated from a woman aged 55-70 years with COVID-19, enrolled during active disease. Sequencing used peripheral blood. In nucleotide form, the sequence is TGTGCCAGCAGTATCCGCGATGAGCAGTTCTTC. Translated, this is CASSIRDEQFF.